The clone carrying this T cell receptor (beta chain) has only a few counts. The antigen is unknown. The study made its TCR cDNA through 5'RACE template switching. That step introduced a universal primer site along with UMIs. TCRdb redid the calling of the 5' RACE reads with MiXCR, one entry per CDR3 protein. The data show 170,000 or so distinct CDR3 sequences, approximately 6.2% seen once. This sample was included in a study of T cells after yellow fever vaccination. Study-wide findings and caveats: Any FACS-sorted repertoire could hold abundant clonotypes that contaminate it from the bulk population.

CDR3 length: 14 amino acids. CDR1 and CDR2 (germline): SGHAT, FQNNGV. V dropped 5 bases and J dropped 4 bases, with 15 bases sitting between them. The receptor comes from a man between 18 and 35 years old who received the YFV17D yellow fever vaccine. The V gene is TRBV11-2, the J gene TRBJ2-7; perhaps D is TRBD1 or TRBD2 (5 bases each). Sequenced here: CD4+ T cells sorted from PBMCs, sampled on the day of the first yellow fever vaccination. CDR3 DNA sequence: TGTGCCAGCAGCAGGGACCAGGGTGGATACGAGCAGTACGTC. Protein sequence: CASSRDQGGYEQYV.